This paragraph covers one TCR beta chain sequence. Treatment specified: roughly 20 received Ad26.COV2.S at low or high dose, single or two shots; 5 received placebo; per-sample allocation not given. Sampling was done on day 63 after the first vaccine or placebo injection. The method was immunoSEQ multiplex PCR; TCRdb's version includes in-frame clones alone and lacks a portion of them. The data contain 350,000 to 400,000 clones, 80% to 90% of them singletons. This record comes from a study of Ad26.COV2.S vaccination and SARS-CoV-2 variants. Study-wide context: Donor participated within the Ad26.COV2.S arm of the COV1001 trial. Intramuscular Ad26.COV2.S doses were given once or twice, 56 days apart.

Germline V CDR1 and CDR2: SGHDT, YYEEEE. The V segment lost 5 bases and the J segment 7 bases; nucleotides outside the gene matches: 12. The CDR3 contains 15 residues. Source: peripheral blood, taken in a trial of Ad26.COV2.S vaccine versus placebo. The sequence came from a person between 18 and 65 years old who received the Ad26.COV2.S COVID-19 vaccine or a placebo. The rearrangement uses TRBV5-6 and TRBJ1-1, with 9 bases identical to TRBD1. CDR3 loop: CASSAGTGIGGEAFF. The CDR3 nucleotides are TGTGCCAGCAGTGCCGGGACAGGGATCGGCGGTGAAGCTTTCTTT.